This entry is about one TCR beta chain. These data come from a study of blood T cell repertoires in COVID-19. Overall study context: T cells, B-cell-depleted T cells, or PBMCs provided the cDNA or gDNA that served as material.

The J segment lost 0 bases and the V segment lost 5 bases, leaving 12 bases of the junction unmatched. The CDR3 length is 18 residues. The germline CDR1 and CDR2 sequences are SGHTA and FQGNSA. Generated by immunoSEQ multiplex PCR, the TCRdb table keeps only in-frame clones and is missing some. The repertoire holds roughly 260,000 clones, with about 85% as singletons. The sequenced sample was peripheral blood. This chain connects TRBV7-2 to TRBJ2-7; 11 bases map to TRBD2. The receptor was isolated from a woman between 45 and 60 years old who had recovered from COVID-19. The CDR3 region is CASSHSSGGRPLSYEQYF. As DNA, the CDR3 is TGTGCCAGCAGCCATTCTAGCGGGGGGCGTCCGCTCTCCTACGAGCAGTACTTC.